A selection of T cell receptor beta chains follows, all from one sample in a study of T-cell reconstitution after alpha-beta-depleted transplantation in children. One entry per CDR3 protein, called by TCRdb with MiXCR from the PCR reads. The sample records about 580,000 distinct CDR3 sequences, about 21% being singletons. This material consisted of PBMCs, mostly from graft donor cells, taken 360 days after TCRalphabeta/CD19-depleted stem cell transplant. The receptors come from a boy under two years old who had a stem cell transplant for acute myeloid leukemia, so the T cells may come from the graft donor. Both conserved end residues are part of each CDR3.

V,CDR3
TRBV4-3,CASSLTGQITYNEQFF
TRBV12-3/TRBV12-4,CASRPGTGSNEQFF
TRBV10-3,CAIRGSRTSYNEQFF
TRBV7-2,CASSFRRGGRDTQYF
TRBV4-1,CASSQEQRGYEQYF
TRBV9,CASSQHREGSPLHF
TRBV5-5,CASMKRGETQYF
TRBV7-9,CASSLATHSYEQYF
TRBV25-1,CASSDRAISTDTQYF
TRBV20-1,CSARGMGGDSPLHF
TRBV20-1,CSAPRSTDTQYF
TRBV20-1,CSAKGFPNPYNEQFF
TRBV27,CASSLYRIRDEEAFF
TRBV27,CASSPGQGAEQFF
TRBV4-1,CASSQGRNRGSGANVLTF
TRBV12-3/TRBV12-4,CASSPAGTGVSPLHF
TRBV6-5,CASSYRGRAQEAQYF
TRBV10-3,CAISELQAPSTEAFF
TRBV28,CASSFVGAANTEAFF
TRBV20-1,CSARGQARGSTDTQYF
TRBV29-1,CSGLDSTEAFF
TRBV7-2,CASSPQVGNQPQHF
TRBV28,CASSSQPAIDYGYTF
TRBV4-3,CASSPDQGSTEAFF
TRBV12-3/TRBV12-4,CASSFPPGTNEQFF
TRBV7-2,CASSYLTSGGVFEQFF
TRBV28,CASRRDREGQPQHF
TRBV20-1,CSARRAANYGYTF
TRBV20-1,CSARVSPARGETQYF
TRBV6-2/TRBV6-3,CASSPPGQESSYNEQFF
TRBV4-3,CASSQDGTGAFYEQYF
TRBV20-1,CSARKGGISYNSPLHF
TRBV9,CASSAGTPREQYF
TRBV6-5,CASSYGTGTDTQYF
TRBV24-1,CATSDSGAPWTDTQYF
TRBV20-1,CSANSGARSGANVLTF
TRBV7-2,CASSRGRDYEQYF
TRBV5-1,CASSSTLLAGGSRAQYF
TRBV12-3/TRBV12-4,CASSLVGAVNQPQHF
TRBV27,CASSLLTQEGPDTQYF
TRBV7-6,CASSLLGVTDTQYF
TRBV20-1,CSAPGGWGIQETQYF
TRBV5-1,CASTPERGGVETQYF
TRBV5-1,CASSLGAGSNSPLHF
TRBV10-3,CAISPDRDYEQYF
TRBV15,CATSRGMSNTEAFF
TRBV7-9,CASNLGGLETQYF
TRBV6-1,CASSENWASGANEQFF
TRBV12-3/TRBV12-4,CASSFSAGYGYTF
TRBV20-1,CSARDWGQTLNTFSNYGYTF
TRBV15,CATSRDIGRNTEAFF
TRBV10-3,CAISESGSGSYNEQFF
TRBV6-1,CASEGPGKNTEAFF